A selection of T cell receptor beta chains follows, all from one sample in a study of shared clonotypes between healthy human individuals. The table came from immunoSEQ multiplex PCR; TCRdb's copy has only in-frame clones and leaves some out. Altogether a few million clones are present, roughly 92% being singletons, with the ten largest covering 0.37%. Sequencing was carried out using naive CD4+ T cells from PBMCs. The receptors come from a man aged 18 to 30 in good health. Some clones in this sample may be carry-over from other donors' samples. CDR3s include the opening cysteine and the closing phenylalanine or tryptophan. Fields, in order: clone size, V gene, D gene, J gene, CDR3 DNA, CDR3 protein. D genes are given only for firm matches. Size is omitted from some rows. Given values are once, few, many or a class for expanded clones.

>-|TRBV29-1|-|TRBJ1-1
TGCAGCCTTTCAGGGGTGTTGGGAACTGAAGCTTTCTTT
CSLSGVLGTEAFF
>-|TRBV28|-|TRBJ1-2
TGTGCCAGCGGAGGGACGGATGGCTACACCTTC
CASGGTDGYTF
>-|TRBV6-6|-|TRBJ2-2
TGTGCCAGCAGGGATGGACAGTTAAGTTTCGGGGAGCTGTTTTTT
CASRDGQLSFGELFF
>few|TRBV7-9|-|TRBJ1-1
TGTGCCAGCAGCTTAGCAACGAACACTGAAGCTTTCTTT
CASSLATNTEAFF
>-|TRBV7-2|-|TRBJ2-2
TGTGCCAGCAGCCTGCAGGGACAGAACACCGGGGAGCTGTTTTTT
CASSLQGQNTGELFF
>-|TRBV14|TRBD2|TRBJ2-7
TGTGCCAGCAGCCAGAGACTAGCGGGAGGCGAGCAGTACTTC
CASSQRLAGGEQYF
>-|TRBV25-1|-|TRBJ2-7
TGTGCCAGCAGTGGGTCGGGATTCTACTCCTACGAGCAGTACTTC
CASSGSGFYSYEQYF
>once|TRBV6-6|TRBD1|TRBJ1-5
TGTGCCAGCAGTTGGGACAGGGGCGGTCAGCCCCAGCATTTT
CASSWDRGGQPQHF
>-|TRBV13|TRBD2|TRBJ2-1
TGTGCCAGCAGCCCAACCGGGAGGTCCTCCTACAATGAGCAGTTCTTC
CASSPTGRSSYNEQFF
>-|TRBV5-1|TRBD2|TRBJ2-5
TGCGCCAGCACACTAGCGGTCCCCGACCAAGAGACCCAGTACTTC
CASTLAVPDQETQYF
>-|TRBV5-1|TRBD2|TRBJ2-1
TGCGCCAGCAGCATGTTACTAGCGGGAGGGTTCAATGAGCAGTTCTTC
CASSMLLAGGFNEQFF
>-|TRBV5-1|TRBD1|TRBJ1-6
TGCGCCAGCAGCTTCGGCGGGACAGGGACGTCACCCCTCCACTTT
CASSFGGTGTSPLHF
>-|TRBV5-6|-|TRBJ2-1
TGTGCCAGCAGCTTGTTAAGGGTTTACAATGAGCAGTTCTTC
CASSLLRVYNEQFF
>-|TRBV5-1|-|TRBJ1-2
TGCGCCAGCAGCTTGGCCGGTGAGGGCACGACTAACTATGGCTACACCTTC
CASSLAGEGTTNYGYTF
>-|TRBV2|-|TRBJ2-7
TGTGCCAGCAGTGAGATAGGGTCGTGGGAGCAGTACTTC
CASSEIGSWEQYF
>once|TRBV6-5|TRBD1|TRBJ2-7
TGTGCCAGCAGTTCCGGGACAGTAGCCTACGAGCAGTACTTC
CASSSGTVAYEQYF
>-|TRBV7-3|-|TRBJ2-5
TGTGCCAGCAGCCGAGGGTTTGGGGAGACCCAGTACTTC
CASSRGFGETQYF
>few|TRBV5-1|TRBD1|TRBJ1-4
TGCGCCAGCAGCTTGGAAGGGGGCGATGAAAAACTGTTTTTT
CASSLEGGDEKLFF
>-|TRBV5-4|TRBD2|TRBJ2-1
TGTGCCAGCAGCACCTACGGGACTAGCGGGTACGCCGAGCAGTTCTTC
CASSTYGTSGYAEQFF
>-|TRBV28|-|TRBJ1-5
TGTGCCAGCAGTACTACAGGGACACAAGGTCAGCCCCAGCATTTT
CASSTTGTQGQPQHF
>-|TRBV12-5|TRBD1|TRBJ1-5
TGTGCTAGTGGTTTGGTACTCCAGGGACAGTTCAATCAGCCCCAGCATTTT
CASGLVLQGQFNQPQHF
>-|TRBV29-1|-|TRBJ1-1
TGCAGCGTTGGAAATGGAGCTGAAGCTTTCTTT
CSVGNGAEAFF
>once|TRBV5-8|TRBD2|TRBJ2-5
TGTGCCAGCAGTTGGACTAGCACCCAAGAGACCCAGTACTTC
CASSWTSTQETQYF
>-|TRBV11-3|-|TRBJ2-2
TGTGCCAGCAGGAAGATAGCGAACACCGGGGAGCTGTTTTTT
CASRKIANTGELFF
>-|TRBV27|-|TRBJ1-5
TGTGCCAGCAGTTTATCGCCAGGTCAGCCCCAGCATTTT
CASSLSPGQPQHF
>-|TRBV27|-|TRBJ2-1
TGTGCCAGCAGTTTAGAGTTCTCCTACAATGAGCAGTTCTTC
CASSLEFSYNEQFF
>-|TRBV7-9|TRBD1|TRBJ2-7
TGTGCCAGCAGCCTCGGACAGGGCCTCCGCTACGAGCAGTACTTC
CASSLGQGLRYEQYF
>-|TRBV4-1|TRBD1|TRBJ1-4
TGCGCCAGCAGCCAAGGACAGGGGGCAACTAATGAAAAACTGTTTTTT
CASSQGQGATNEKLFF
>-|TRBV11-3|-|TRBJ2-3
TGTGCCAGCAGCTCTAGCTCTGATACGCAGTATTTT
CASSSSSDTQYF
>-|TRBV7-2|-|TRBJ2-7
TGTGCCAGCAGCAGTGCGTGGGGTTTCTCCTACGAGCAGTACTTC
CASSSAWGFSYEQYF
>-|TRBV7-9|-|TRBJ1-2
TGTGCCAGCAGCCATGCGGACAGTTGGGTCTATGGCTACACCTTC
CASSHADSWVYGYTF
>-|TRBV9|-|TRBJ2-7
TGTGCCAGCAGCGTAGGAGTAGCACATAAACTTTCCGAGCAGTACTTC
CASSVGVAHKLSEQYF
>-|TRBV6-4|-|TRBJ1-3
TGTGCCAGCAGGGCACGCACAGGGCTCCGTGGAAACACCATATATTTT
CASRARTGLRGNTIYF
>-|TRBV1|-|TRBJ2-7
TGCACCAGCAGTCATAAGGCCTACGAGCAGTACTTC
CTSSHKAYEQYF
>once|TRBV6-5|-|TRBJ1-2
TGTGCCAGCAGCCTGTCCCCCGAGGGTGGCTACACCTTC
CASSLSPEGGYTF
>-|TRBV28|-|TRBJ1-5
TGTGCCAGCACGGGTCCGAATCAGCCCCAGCATTTT
CASTGPNQPQHF
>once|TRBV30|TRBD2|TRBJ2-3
TGTGCCTGGAGTAAGGGGACTAGCGGTAGCACAGATACGCAGTATTTT
CAWSKGTSGSTDTQYF
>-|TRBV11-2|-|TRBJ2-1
TGTGCCAGCAGCTTAAGCGGGTTTTACAATGAGCAGTTCTTC
CASSLSGFYNEQFF
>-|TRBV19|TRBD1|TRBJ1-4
TGTGCCAGTAGTTACAGAGGACAGGGGAACGAAAAACTGTTTTTT
CASSYRGQGNEKLFF
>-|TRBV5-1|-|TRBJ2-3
TGCGCCAGCAGCTTGACAGGGCTATCCACAGATACGCAGTATTTT
CASSLTGLSTDTQYF
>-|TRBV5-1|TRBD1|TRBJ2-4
TGCGCCAGCAGCCTCCAGGGACAGAACTACCCATCGGCCAAAAACATTCAGTACTTC
CASSLQGQNYPSAKNIQYF
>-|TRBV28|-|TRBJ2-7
TGTGCCAGCAGTGAGGGGAGACTCGCCTACGAGCAGTACTTC
CASSEGRLAYEQYF
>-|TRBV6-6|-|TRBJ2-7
TGTGCCAGCAGTTACTCAGGGGCAGGGTTGGGGTTC
CASSYSGAGLGF
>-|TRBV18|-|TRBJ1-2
TGTGCCAGCTCACCCCGGGACGGCAACTATGGCTACACCTTC
CASSPRDGNYGYTF